Below, 3 T cell receptor beta chains from the same sample are listed, as sequenced in a study of T cell responses to AZD1222 COVID-19 vaccine. TCRdb's copy holds only in-frame clones and misses some; the assay was immunoSEQ multiplex PCR. This table holds under 200,000 clones, approximately 95% found once. Here the sequenced sample was peripheral blood, taken on day 0 of AZD1222 vaccination. These receptors were collected from an adult in good health.

The V call is TRBV12-3 or TRBV12-4, the J call TRBJ1-1; no definite D call. The CDR3 runs 13 residues. Trimming cost V 3 bases and J 2 bases, with 7 bases left between them. The CDR3 DNA is TGTGCCAGCAGTTTGGCCCTAAACACTGAAGCTTTCTTT. It translates to CASSLALNTEAFF.

V gene TRBV27 combines with J gene TRBJ1-1; D possibly corresponds to TRBD1 (6 bases). Germline V gene sequence: CDR1 MNHEY, CDR2 SMNVEV (reference sequence). The CDR3 is 15 amino acids. V was cut by 2 bases and J by 1 base, with 11 bases left in between. The CDR3 DNA is TGTGCCAGCAGTTTAAGCGGACAGACGAACACTGAAGCTTTCTTT. This gives the protein CASSLSGQTNTEAFF.

V usage is TRBV6-4 and J usage is TRBJ1-1; D remains ambiguous. V shed 4 bases and J shed 1 base, with 7 bases lying between them. The CDR3 has 13 amino acids. Germline CDR1 is MRHNA and CDR2 is SNTAGT. CDR3 sequence: CASSVRQNTEAFF. The DNA of the CDR3 is TGTGCCAGCAGTGTTAGACAGAACACTGAAGCTTTCTTT.